Below are 12 T cell receptor beta chains sequenced from a single sample in a study of T cells in Graves' hyperthyroidism and ophthalmopathy. The source material, RNA transcripts, was used to amplify TCR beta CDR3 regions. The HTBI set primed first-round TCR CDR3 RT-PCR. MiXCR, run by TCRdb on the multiplex PCR reads, gives a single entry per CDR3 protein. The table has about 770,000 distinct CDR3 sequences, around 20% seen once. Sequences were obtained from blood. The receptors originated from a woman aged 50 to 60 with Graves' hyperthyroidism that later progressed to Graves' ophthalmopathy.

This clonotype was found many times. The rearrangement links TRBV4-1 to TRBJ1-1; 8 bases line up with TRBD1. V shed 4 bases and J 7 bases; nucleotides not matched to a gene: 14. The CDR3 consists of 16 residues. Germline V CDR1 and CDR2: MGHRA, YSYEKL. The CDR3 loop is CASSRERGQGTSEAFF. CDR3 nucleotide sequence: TGCGCCAGCAGCCGGGAAAGAGGACAGGGAACAAGTGAAGCTTTCTTT.

This clonotype was counted a few times. For the CDR3, the DNA is TGTGCCAGCAGTTTATCCCGACTAGCGGACAATGAGCAGTTCTTC. Protein sequence: CASSLSRLADNEQFF. This chain connects TRBV27 to TRBJ2-1, with TRBD2 identical over 9 bases. The V and J ends lost 0 bases and 5 bases, in that order; junction bases with no gene match: 2. This CDR3 is built from 15 residues. Germline V CDR1 and CDR2: MNHEY, SMNVEV (reference sequence).

The V gene is TRBV30, the J gene TRBJ1-2; a possible D gene is TRBD1 (5 bases). The germline CDR1 and CDR2 sequences are GTSNPN and SVGIG (reference sequence). The CDR3 has 11 amino acids. The CDR3: CGGNDYYGYTF. CDR3 DNA: TGTGGGGGGAACGACTATTATGGCTACACCTTC. The full variable domain, completed using reference TRBV30 and TRBJ1-2, is SQTIHQWPATLVQPVGSPLSLECTVEGTSNPNLYWYRQAAGRGLQLLFYSVGIGQISSEVPQNLSASRPQDRQFILSSKKLLLSDSGFYLCGGNDYYGYTFGSGTRLTVV.

The chain uses TRBV9 and TRBJ2-4; TRBD2 is a possible D gene (6 bases). The CDR3 consists of 14 residues. Germline V gene sequence: CDR1 SGDLS, CDR2 YYNGEE. The V gene lost 0 bases and the J gene lost 7 bases, with 11 bases spanning the gap. The CDR3 here is CASSVAGEANIQYF. The CDR3 bases are TGTGCCAGCAGCGTAGCGGGGGAGGCTAACATTCAGTACTTC.

In its sample, this clonotype was seen many times. The chain has TRBV27 and TRBJ2-3, with 10 bases identical to TRBD2. This CDR3 is 16 amino acids long. Losses at the gene ends were 3 bases for V and 2 bases for J; bases not matched to a gene: 5. CDR1 and CDR2 from the germline V gene are MNHEY and SMNVEV (reference sequence). In DNA form, the CDR3 reads TGTGCCAGCAGTTTCAATAGCGGGGGGCCCACAGATACGCAGTATTTT. This translates into CASSFNSGGPTDTQYF.

As regards this clonotype: The junction differs from germline at one of its ends, possibly a read error. The genes are TRBV29-1 and TRBJ1-3; a weak D match, TRBD1 (6 bases). CDR1 and CDR2 from the germline V gene are SQVTM and ANQGSEA. The CDR3 sequence is 13 residues long. The CDR3, as DNA: TGTGGGGGGGCTACGAGCTCTGGAAACACCATATATTTT. It codes for CGGATSSGNTIYF.

The table lists this clonotype with many counts. The chain carries TRBV5-4 and TRBJ2-3; 11 positions agree with TRBD2. Germline V lookup: CDR1 SGHNT, CDR2 YYREEE (reference sequence). V gave up 2 bases and J gave up 5 bases; unmatched junction bases: 7. The CDR3 extends over 16 amino acids. The CDR3 region has the DNA TGTGCCAGCAGCTTCCCCAGCGGGACTAGCGGAGATACGCAGTATTTT. Amino acids: CASSFPSGTSGDTQYF.

This clonotype occurred many times. This chain connects TRBV12-3 or TRBV12-4 to TRBJ1-5; D perhaps matches TRBD1 (5 bases). The CDR3 loop spans 18 amino acids. V lost 0 bases, J lost 2 bases, and 17 bases lay in between. This chain's CDR3 is CASSLARENLEGNQPQHF. The CDR3 DNA reads TGTGCCAGCAGTTTAGCCAGGGAGAACCTAGAGGGCAATCAGCCCCAGCATTTT.

About this clonotype: The conserved closing phenylalanine or tryptophan is absent in this CDR3, likely reflecting a read error. The chain combines TRBV9 with TRBJ1-2; D is uncertain. The V gene lost 4 bases and the J gene lost 3 bases, with 7 bases spanning the gap. The CDR3 spans 12 residues. Germline lookup yields CDR1 SGDLS and CDR2 YYNGEE. DNA for the CDR3: TGTGCCAGCAGCCCCCAGCACTATGGCTACACCCTC. Encoded protein: CASSPQHYGYTL.

This clonotype was found a few times. The V call is TRBV18, the J call TRBJ2-6; unclear D gene. With 2 bases removed from V and 2 bases from J, the gap between germline ends came to 4 bases. Germline CDR1 and CDR2: KGHSH and LQKENI. CDR3 length equals 14 residues. CDR3: CASSPGTGANVLTF. The DNA for the CDR3 is TGTGCCAGCTCACCAGGGACTGGGGCCAACGTCCTGACTTTC.

This clonotype was seen a few times. This chain uses TRBV9 with TRBJ1-2; 7 bases match TRBD1. CDR1 is SGDLS, CDR2 YYNGEE, per germline. Unmatched junction bases numbered 8, after V lost 4 bases and J lost 5 bases. The CDR3 is made up of 14 amino acids. The chain's CDR3 is CASSTRTGTYGYTF. The CDR3 DNA follows: TGTGCCAGCAGCACAAGGACAGGAACTTATGGCTACACCTTC.

This clonotype was detected many times. This chain links TRBV27 with TRBJ2-7; 13 bases are a match to TRBD2. The CDR3 contains 18 residues. The germline V gene has CDR1 MNHEY and CDR2 SMNVEV (reference sequence). V was pared by 2 bases and J by 9 bases, with 16 bases of the junction left unmatched. In DNA, the CDR3 is TGTGCCAGCAGTTTAGGAGGTGGACTAGCGGGGGCTACCCTCCGGCAGTACTTC. The encoded protein is CASSLGGGLAGATLRQYF.